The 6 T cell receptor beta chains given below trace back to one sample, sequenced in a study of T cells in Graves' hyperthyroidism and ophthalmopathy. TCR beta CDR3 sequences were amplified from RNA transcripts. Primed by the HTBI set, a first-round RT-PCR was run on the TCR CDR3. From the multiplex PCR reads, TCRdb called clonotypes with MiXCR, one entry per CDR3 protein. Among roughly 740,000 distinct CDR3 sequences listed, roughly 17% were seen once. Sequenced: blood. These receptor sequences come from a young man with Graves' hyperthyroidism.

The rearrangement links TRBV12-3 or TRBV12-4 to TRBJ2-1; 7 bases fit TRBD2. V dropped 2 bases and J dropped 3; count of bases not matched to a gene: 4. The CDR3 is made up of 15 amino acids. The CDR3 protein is CASSLLSGNYNEQFF. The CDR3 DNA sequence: TGTGCCAGCAGTTTACTAAGCGGGAACTACAATGAGCAGTTCTTC.

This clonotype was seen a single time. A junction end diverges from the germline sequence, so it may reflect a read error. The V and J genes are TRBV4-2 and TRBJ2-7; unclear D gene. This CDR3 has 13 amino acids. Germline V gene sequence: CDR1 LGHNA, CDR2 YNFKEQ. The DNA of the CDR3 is TGTGCCAGCGGCCAAGCCCTACAATACGAGCAGTACTTC. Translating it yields CASGQALQYEQYF.

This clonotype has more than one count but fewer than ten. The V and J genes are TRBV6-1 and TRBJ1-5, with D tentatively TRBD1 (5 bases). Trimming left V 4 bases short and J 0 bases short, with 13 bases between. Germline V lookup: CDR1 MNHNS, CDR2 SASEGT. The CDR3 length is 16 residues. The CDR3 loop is CASSVETDYSNQPQHF. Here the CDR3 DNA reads TGTGCCAGCAGTGTGGAGACAGATTATAGCAATCAGCCCCAGCATTTT.

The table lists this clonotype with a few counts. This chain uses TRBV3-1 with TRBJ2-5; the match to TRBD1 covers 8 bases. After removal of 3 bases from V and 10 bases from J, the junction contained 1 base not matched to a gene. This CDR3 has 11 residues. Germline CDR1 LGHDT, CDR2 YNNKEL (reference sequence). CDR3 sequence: CASSQTGDQYF. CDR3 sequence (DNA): TGTGCCAGCAGCCAGACAGGGGACCAGTACTTC.

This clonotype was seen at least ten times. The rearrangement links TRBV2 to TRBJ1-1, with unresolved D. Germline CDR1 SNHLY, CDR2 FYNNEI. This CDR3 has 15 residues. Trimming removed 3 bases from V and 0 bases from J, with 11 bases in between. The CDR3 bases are TGTGCCAGCAGTGATAAGGGCCCGCTGAACACTGAAGCTTTCTTT. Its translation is CASSDKGPLNTEAFF.

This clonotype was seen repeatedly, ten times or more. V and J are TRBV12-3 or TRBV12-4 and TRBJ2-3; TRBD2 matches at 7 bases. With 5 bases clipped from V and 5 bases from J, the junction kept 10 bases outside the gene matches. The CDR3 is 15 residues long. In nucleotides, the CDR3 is TGTGCCAGCAGTCCCCCAGCGGGGAGGGAAGATACGCAGTATTTT. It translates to CASSPPAGREDTQYF.